The 24 T cell receptor beta chains below were found in one sample sequenced in a study of PD-1 blockade in classical Hodgkin lymphoma. Brentuximab vedotin exposure varied among the patients, all of whom had relapsed after autologous stem cell transplantation. Produced via immunoSEQ multiplex PCR; TCRdb's table is partial and in-frame only. The profile shows around 4,000 clones, about 82% of them singletons. The specimen comprised peripheral blood mononuclear cells (PBMCs), sampled at baseline. The receptor set was obtained from a human donor with classical Hodgkin lymphoma.

This sequence joins TRBV4-2 and TRBJ2-3; 11 nucleotides match TRBD2. The germline V gene encodes CDR1 LGHNA and CDR2 YNFKEQ. CDR3 length: 17 residues. J lost 0 bases, V lost 0 bases, and 2 bases had no gene match. The DNA of the CDR3 is TGTGCCAGCAGCCAAGATGGGACTAGCGGAAGCACAGATACGCAGTATTTT. Residues: CASSQDGTSGSTDTQYF.

The genes are TRBV4-3 and TRBJ2-1; 9 bases align to TRBD2. The ends lost 0 bases at V and 4 bases at J; junction bases unmatched: 4. The CDR3 length is 16 residues. Germline assignment: CDR1 LGHNA and CDR2 YSLEER. This CDR3 is CASSQDRLAGYNEQFF. As DNA, the CDR3 is TGCGCCAGCAGCCAAGACCGGCTAGCGGGATACAATGAGCAGTTCTTC.

The CDR3 loop is CASRKGSISNQPQHF. The CDR3 nucleotides read TGTGCCAGTAGGAAAGGGAGCATTAGCAATCAGCCCCAGCATTTT. The rearrangement joins TRBV19 to TRBJ1-5, with no clear D. V shed 6 bases and J shed 0 bases, with 12 bases lying between them. Per germline, CDR1 LNHDA and CDR2 SQIVND (reference sequence). The length of the CDR3 is 15 residues.

This chain connects TRBV6-6 to TRBJ2-7, with TRBD2 identical over 10 bases. Per the germline V gene, CDR1 is MNHNY and CDR2 is SVGAGI (reference sequence). CDR3 size: 16 residues. V lost 2 bases, J lost 4 bases, and 8 bases stayed unmatched. This CDR3 is CASSYPPSGSTYEQYF. DNA of the CDR3: TGTGCCAGCAGTTACCCCCCTAGCGGGAGTACGTACGAGCAGTACTTC.

In its sample, this clone was seen a few times. The chain uses TRBV6-1 and TRBJ1-2; 11 bases fit TRBD1. The CDR3 spans 15 residues. The V segment lost 3 bases and the J segment 1 base; nucleotides outside the gene matches: 1. The germline V gene has CDR1 MNHNS and CDR2 SASEGT. The CDR3 loop is CASSDGTGGNYGYTF. The CDR3, as DNA: TGTGCCAGCAGTGATGGGACAGGGGGTAACTATGGCTACACCTTC.

This clone was seen a handful of times. Here the CDR3 reads CASSLDRADSPLHF. The CDR3 nucleotides are TGTGCCAGCAGTTTGGACAGGGCTGATTCACCCCTCCACTTT. The chain carries TRBV6-5 and TRBJ1-6, with 8 nucleotides matching TRBD1. Per germline, CDR1 MNHEY and CDR2 SVGAGI. The V gene end was trimmed by 4 bases and the J gene end by 8 bases; junction bases not matched to a gene: 4. The CDR3 is made up of 14 amino acids.

The chain has TRBV6-5 and TRBJ1-2; no clear D gene. Germline assignment: CDR1 MNHEY and CDR2 SVGAGI. The V gene lost 6 bases and the J gene lost 7 bases, with 21 bases spanning the gap. The CDR3 has 15 amino acids. The CDR3 protein is CASSSSSQAFFGYTF. In DNA form, the CDR3 reads TGTGCCAGCAGCTCCTCGAGTCAGGCGTTTTTTGGCTACACCTTC.

The chain links TRBV9 to TRBJ2-7; D remains unclear. CDR1 is SGDLS and CDR2 is YYNGEE in the germline V gene. This CDR3 spans 14 amino acids. V was trimmed by 4 bases and J by 2 bases, leaving 13 bases between them. The CDR3 DNA reads as TGTGCCAGCAGCAACGAGCTAGAAACCTACGAGCAGTACTTC. Its translation: CASSNELETYEQYF.

The CDR3 DNA follows: TGTGCCAGCAGTGAACGAGGGGGCCATAATTCACCCCTCCACTTT. Its protein product is CASSERGGHNSPLHF. The genes are TRBV2 and TRBJ1-6; 7 bases align to TRBD1. The germline V gene encodes CDR1 SNHLY and CDR2 FYNNEI. CDR3 length: 15 residues. V gave up 2 bases and J gave up 5 bases; unmatched junction bases: 3.

The chain joins TRBV7-2 to TRBJ2-1; 11 bases are a match to TRBD2. V was clipped by 4 bases and J by 7 bases; unmatched bases: 6. The CDR3 sequence is 15 residues long. Germline loops: CDR1 SGHTA, CDR2 FQGNSA. The DNA of the CDR3 is TGTGCCAGCAGCTCAATAGCGGGAGGGGTAAATGAGCAGTTCTTC. It codes for CASSSIAGGVNEQFF. Full variable domain (outside the CDR3, taken from reference TRBV7-2 and TRBJ2-1): GAGVSQSPSNKVTEKGKDVELRCDPISGHTALYWYRQSLGQGLEFLIYFQGNSAPDKSGLPSDRFSAERTGGSVSTLTIQRTQQEDSAVYLCASSSIAGGVNEQFFGPGTRLTVL.

The V gene is TRBV7-8, the J gene TRBJ1-1, with D hard to call. V was trimmed by 5 bases and J by 1 base, leaving 14 bases between them. Per germline, CDR1 SGHVS and CDR2 FQNEAQ. This CDR3 spans 15 amino acids. The DNA of the CDR3 is TGTGCCAGCAGCCCCCGGATACAGACGAACACTGAAGCTTTCTTT. Translated, it gives CASSPRIQTNTEAFF.

The chain uses TRBV29-1 and TRBJ2-2, with D perhaps TRBD1 (6 bases). V was cut by 1 base and J by 0 bases, with 9 bases left in between. CDR1 is SQVTM, CDR2 ANQGSEA, per germline. This CDR3 region has 15 residues. In DNA, the CDR3 is TGCAGCGTTGAAGGGACAGAGACGAACACCGGGGAGCTGTTTTTT. This sequence encodes CSVEGTETNTGELFF.

This sequence joins TRBV9 and TRBJ2-2; tentatively, D is TRBD2 (7 bases). The CDR3 loop spans 15 amino acids. Looked up from germline, CDR1 is SGDLS and CDR2 is YYNGEE. V was pared by 4 bases and J by 8 bases, with 18 bases between. As DNA, the CDR3 is TGTGCCAGCAGCCCCCCAGGGGCGGGAGTTGGGGAGCTGTTTTTT. The encoded protein is CASSPPGAGVGELFF.

This clone has a handful of counts. The chain uses TRBV4-3 and TRBJ2-3; 7 nucleotides line up with TRBD2. The J segment lost 1 base and the V segment lost 0 bases, leaving 4 bases of the junction unmatched. Germline V gene data show CDR1 as LGHNA and CDR2 as YSLEER. This CDR3 has 16 amino acids. CDR3 in amino acids: CASSQDLAGGTDTQYF. For the CDR3, the DNA is TGCGCCAGCAGCCAAGATTTGGCGGGGGGCACAGATACGCAGTATTTT.

The chain couples TRBV11-2 to TRBJ2-2; unclear D gene. Germline V gives CDR1 SGHAT, CDR2 FQNNGV. The CDR3 totals 16 residues. The germline V and J ends were trimmed by 2 bases and 6 bases, with 16 bases remaining between them. The CDR3 region is CASSLSVGSVAGELFF. The CDR3 nucleotides read TGTGCCAGCAGCTTATCCGTAGGCTCGGTGGCCGGGGAGCTGTTTTTT.

This rearrangement joins TRBV6-5 to TRBJ1-2; TRBD1 agrees at 8 bases. The CDR3 spans 15 residues. The germline V gene has CDR1 MNHEY and CDR2 SVGAGI. V dropped 7 bases and J dropped 4; count of bases not matched to a gene: 11. The CDR3 sequence: CASTPTGDLLYGYTF. CDR3 coding DNA: TGTGCCAGCACCCCGACAGGGGACCTCCTCTATGGCTACACCTTC.

This chain links TRBV7-8 with TRBJ2-1, with 9 nucleotides matching TRBD1. The trim removed 5 bases at V and 8 bases at J, leaving 7 bases unmatched. CDR1 SGHVS and CDR2 FQNEAQ come from the germline V gene. The CDR3 contains 14 residues. The CDR3 coding sequence is TGTGCCAGCAGCCAGCTCGGGACAGGGCATGAGCAGTTCTTC. As protein: CASSQLGTGHEQFF.

This clone was seen only a few times. The CDR3 coding sequence is TGTGCCAGCAGCGAAGCAGGCTCTAACTATGGCTACACCTTC. It yields the protein CASSEAGSNYGYTF. The V and J genes are TRBV7-8 and TRBJ1-2; the D is unclear. The V and J ends lost 5 bases and 0 bases respectively, with 10 bases between them. The germline CDR1 and CDR2 sequences are SGHVS and FQNEAQ. CDR3 size: 14 residues. The full variable domain, rest sourced from reference TRBV7-8 and TRBJ1-2, is GAGVSQSPRYKVAKRGQDVALRCDPISGHVSLFWYQQALGQGPEFLTYFQNEAQLDKSGLPSDRFFAERPEGSVSTLKIQRTQQEDSAVYLCASSEAGSNYGYTFGSGTRLTVV.

The chain recombines TRBV19 with TRBJ1-1, with a possible D match to TRBD1 (5 bases). The CDR3 has 14 amino acids. Trimming cost V 6 bases and J 0 bases, with 11 bases left between them. Germline V gives CDR1 LNHDA, CDR2 SQIVND (reference sequence). The CDR3 protein is CASSFGHLNTEAFF. CDR3 DNA: TGTGCCAGTAGCTTCGGACATCTGAACACTGAAGCTTTCTTT.

The chain carries TRBV4-1 and TRBJ2-7, with D unclear. CDR3 length: 13 residues. V gave up 1 base and J gave up 1 base, with 5 bases separating them. Germline V lookup: CDR1 MGHRA, CDR2 YSYEKL. The CDR3 loop is CASSQGASYEQYF. The CDR3 DNA follows: TGCGCCAGCAGCCAAGGGGCTTCCTACGAGCAGTACTTC.

This clone was observed a single time. DNA of the CDR3: TGCGCCAGCAGCATACTCCCCCCTGGGGAGCTGTTTTTT. As protein: CASSILPPGELFF. The rearrangement joins TRBV4-1 to TRBJ2-2; D unclear. Trimming removed 5 bases at V and 8 bases at J, with 12 bases between. The CDR3 loop spans 13 amino acids. The V gene's germline CDR1 is MGHRA and CDR2 YSYEKL.

This chain connects TRBV4-2 to TRBJ1-2; TRBD1 might be the D (5 bases). The V end lost 0 bases, the J end lost 0 bases, and 14 bases lay between the germline ends. The germline V gene encodes CDR1 LGHNA and CDR2 YNFKEQ. The CDR3 sequence is 17 residues long. The CDR3 bases are TGTGCCAGCAGCCAAGATGGGAAAGGGGCTCCTAACTATGGCTACACCTTC. Amino acids: CASSQDGKGAPNYGYTF.

The rearrangement uses TRBV27 and TRBJ2-1; 8 bases fit TRBD1. The J segment lost 3 bases and the V segment lost 5 bases, leaving 9 bases of the junction unmatched. This CDR3 contains 16 residues. Looked up from germline, CDR1 is MNHEY and CDR2 is SMNVEV (reference sequence). The CDR3 protein is CASSRGTGGVYNEQFF. The CDR3 region has the DNA TGTGCCAGCAGTCGAGGGACAGGTGGGGTCTACAATGAGCAGTTCTTC.

J is TRBJ2-1 and V is TRBV10-1; possibly TRBD1 or TRBD2 for D (5 bases each). The CDR3 spans 12 residues. V shed 6 bases and J shed 10 bases, with 13 bases lying between them. Per germline, CDR1 WNHNN and CDR2 SYGVQD (reference sequence). The CDR3 loop reads CASRGTGGEQFF. The CDR3, as DNA: TGCGCCAGCAGGGGGACCGGTGGGGAGCAGTTCTTC.